What follows are 2 T cell receptor beta chains derived from one specimen sequenced in a study of Ad26.COV2.S vaccination and SARS-CoV-2 variants. Treatment denoted: around 19 received Ad26.COV2.S at low or high dose, single or two shots; roughly 5 received placebo; per-sample allocation not given. Collection of samples fell on day 63 after the first vaccine or placebo injection. Sequencing was performed with immunoSEQ multiplex PCR; in TCRdb, only in-frame clones are kept and a portion is missing. The table records about 350,000 clones, about 87% of them present only once. The sample consisted of peripheral blood, taken in a trial of Ad26.COV2.S vaccine versus placebo. These receptor sequences come from a person aged 18-65 years who received the Ad26.COV2.S COVID-19 vaccine or a placebo.

The rearrangement joins TRBV28 to TRBJ2-5; 7 bases agree with TRBD2. This CDR3 contains 15 residues. The junction had 12 bases not matched to a gene; V was cut back by 6 bases and J by 5 bases. The V gene's germline CDR1 is MDHEN and CDR2 SYDVKM. In nucleotides, the CDR3 is TGTGCCAGCAGCCCCCCTCGGGGAGGGGTCGAGACCCAGTACTTC. Its protein is CASSPPRGGVETQYF.

This chain links TRBV7-2 with TRBJ2-7; D possibly corresponds to TRBD2 (6 bases). This CDR3 comprises 14 residues. CDR1 and CDR2 from the germline V gene are SGHTA and FQGNSA. Trimming took off 1 base at V and 2 bases at J, with 9 bases between the two ends. CDR3 bases: TGTGCCAGCAGCTTAGTGTGGGGGGCCTACGAGCAGTACTTC. Translating gives CASSLVWGAYEQYF.